This T cell receptor beta chain appears in the sequencing data of a study of technical replicates of blood from four donors. Some clones are missing from TCRdb's copy, which holds only in-frame ones; the method was immunoSEQ multiplex PCR. This sample has some 71,000 clones, with roughly 96% found just once. From germline, CDR1 is SGDLS and CDR2 YYNGEE. Unmatched junction bases numbered 3, after V lost 0 bases and J lost 4 bases. This CDR3 is 16 amino acids long. The sequenced sample was T cells isolated from PBMCs. The chain combines TRBV9 with TRBJ2-2; 10 nucleotides agree with TRBD2. The sequence was collected from a human donor in good health. The CDR3 DNA reads as TGTGCCAGCAGCGTAGTCAGCGGGAGGGCCACCGGGGAGCTGTTTTTT. Translation gives CASSVVSGRATGELFF.